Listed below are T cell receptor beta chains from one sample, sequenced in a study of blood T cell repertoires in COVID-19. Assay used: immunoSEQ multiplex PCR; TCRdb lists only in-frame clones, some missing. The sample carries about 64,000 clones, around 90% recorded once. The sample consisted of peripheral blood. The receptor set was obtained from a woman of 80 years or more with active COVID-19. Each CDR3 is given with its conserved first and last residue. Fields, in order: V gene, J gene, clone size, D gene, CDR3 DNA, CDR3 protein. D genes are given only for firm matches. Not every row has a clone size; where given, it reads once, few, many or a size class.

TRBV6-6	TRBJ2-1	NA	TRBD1	TGTGCCAGCAGTCGGCGAGGGACAGGGGGTAGGAACAATGAGCAGTTCTTC	CASSRRGTGGRNNEQFF
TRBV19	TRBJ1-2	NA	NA	TGTGGCAGTAGTAGTCAGACACTTAACTATGGCTACACCTTC	CGSSSQTLNYGYTF
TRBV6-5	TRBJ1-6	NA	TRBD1	TGTGCCAGCAGTTACTCGAGGGGACAGTATAATTCACCCCTCCACTTT	CASSYSRGQYNSPLHF
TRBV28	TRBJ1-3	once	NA	TGTGCCAGCAGTTTAGTAACAGGGAAATCTGGAAACACCATATATTTT	CASSLVTGKSGNTIYF
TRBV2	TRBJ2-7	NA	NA	TGTGCCAGCGGAGAGACAGCCCTCTACGAGCAGTACTTC	CASGETALYEQYF
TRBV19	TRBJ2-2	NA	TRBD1	TGTGCCAGTAGCTTACAGGGGACGAACACCGGGGAGCTGTTTTTT	CASSLQGTNTGELFF
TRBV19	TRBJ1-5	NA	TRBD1	TGTGCCAGTACTCTCGGGACAGGCAATCAGCCCCAGCATTTT	CASTLGTGNQPQHF
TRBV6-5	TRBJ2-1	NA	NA	TGTGCTGGGCGAGCCATGGGTTTCAATGAGCAGTTCTTC	CAGRAMGFNEQFF
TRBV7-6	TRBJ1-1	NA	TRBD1	TGTGCCAGCAGCTTGGGGCCAGGGGGCACTGAAGCTTTCTTT	CASSLGPGGTEAFF
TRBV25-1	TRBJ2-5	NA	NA	TGTGCCAGCAGTGAATCTGGCGGGCAAGAGACCCAGTACTTC	CASSESGGQETQYF
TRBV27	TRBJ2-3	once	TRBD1	TGTGCCAGCGGGGACAGGGGGCGCAGCACAGATACGCAGTATTTT	CASGDRGRSTDTQYF
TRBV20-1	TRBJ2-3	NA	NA	TGCAGTGCAACCCTTGAGGATACGCAGTATTTT	CSATLEDTQYF
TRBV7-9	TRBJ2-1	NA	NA	TGTGCCAGCCCTCGGGGTATATACAATGAGCAGTTCTTC	CASPRGIYNEQFF
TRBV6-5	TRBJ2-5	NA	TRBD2	TGTGCCAGCATCGGGGGGGGCCAAGAGACCCAGTACTTC	CASIGGGQETQYF
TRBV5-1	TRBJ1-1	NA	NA	TGCGCCAGCAGCTTGGAGGGGCCTGAGAACACTGAAGCTTTCTTT	CASSLEGPENTEAFF
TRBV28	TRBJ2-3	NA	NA	TGTGCCAGCAGTGTCTCAGGGCCCGCGGATACGCAGTATTTT	CASSVSGPADTQYF
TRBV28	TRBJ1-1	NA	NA	TGTGCCAGCAGCCGACAGTGGCAACTGAACACTGAAGCTTTCTTT	CASSRQWQLNTEAFF
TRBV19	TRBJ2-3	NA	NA	TGTGCCAGTAGTATAGCGGGGTTCCGCACAGATACGCAGTATTTT	CASSIAGFRTDTQYF
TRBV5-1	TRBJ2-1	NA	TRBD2	TGCGCCAGCAGCTTGGGGACTAGCGTGGGTTACAATGAGCAGTTCTTC	CASSLGTSVGYNEQFF
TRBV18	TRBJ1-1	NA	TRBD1	TGTGCCAGCTCACCTCGGACAGGGTTAGGTACTGAAGCTTTCTTT	CASSPRTGLGTEAFF
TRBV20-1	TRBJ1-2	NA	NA	TGCAGTGCTAGTCGGACGGGAAACTATGGCTACACCTTC	CSASRTGNYGYTF
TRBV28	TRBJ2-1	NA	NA	TGTGCCAGCAGTTTATCGCTTAGACTAAGTGAGCAGTTCTTC	CASSLSLRLSEQFF
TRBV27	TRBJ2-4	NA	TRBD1	TGTGCCACACACCCAGGGGGTAGGCCCAAAAACATTCAGTACTTC	CATHPGGRPKNIQYF
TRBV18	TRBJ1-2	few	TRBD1	TGTGCCAGCCGAGGGGGACAGGGAACCTATGGCTACACCTTC	CASRGGQGTYGYTF
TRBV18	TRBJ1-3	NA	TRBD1	TGTGCCAGCTCAGGCACAGGGGGCTCTGGAAACACCATATATTTT	CASSGTGGSGNTIYF
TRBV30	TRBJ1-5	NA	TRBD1	TGTGCCTGGGACGGCGGCAGGGGGACGGGCCAGCCCCAGCATTTT	CAWDGGRGTGQPQHF
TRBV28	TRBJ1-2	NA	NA	TGTGCCAGCAGTTACCCGGACAGTAACTATGGCTACACCTTC	CASSYPDSNYGYTF
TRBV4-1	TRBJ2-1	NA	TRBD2	TGCGCCAGCAGCCAATTTGTGACTAGCGGGGGGGCGGTCTTC	CASSQFVTSGGAVF
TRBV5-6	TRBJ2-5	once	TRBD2	TGTGCCAGCAGCTTGGAGTTAGCGGGGGTCGAGACCCAGTACTTC	CASSLELAGVETQYF
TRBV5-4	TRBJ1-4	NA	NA	TGTGCCAGCAGCTTGCGGACGCGGGCTAAACTGTTTTTT	CASSLRTRAKLFF
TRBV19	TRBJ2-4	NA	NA	TGTGCCAGTAGTGGGGGCCGGGCCCGAGGAAACATTCAGTACTTC	CASSGGRARGNIQYF
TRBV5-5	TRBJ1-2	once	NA	TGTGCCAGCAGCTTCAGTCGGGGGAACTATGGCTACACCTTC	CASSFSRGNYGYTF
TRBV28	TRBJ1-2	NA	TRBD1	TGTGCCAGCAGTGAAGGGGGAACAGGGGGCAGGTATGGCTACACCTTC	CASSEGGTGGRYGYTF
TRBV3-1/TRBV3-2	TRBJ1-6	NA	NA	TGTGCCAGCAGCCGATTACAGGCGGGGAATTCACCCCTCCACTTT	CASSRLQAGNSPLHF
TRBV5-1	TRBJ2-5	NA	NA	TGCGCCAGCAGCGAGGAGCCTCAAGAGACCCAGTACTTC	CASSEEPQETQYF
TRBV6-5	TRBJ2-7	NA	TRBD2	TGTGCCAGCAGCCCCGCTAGCGGGACATACTACGAGCAGTACTTC	CASSPASGTYYEQYF
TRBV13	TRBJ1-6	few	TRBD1	TGTGCCAGCAGCTTAGTTACAGGGGCCTATCATTCACCCCTCCACTTT	CASSLVTGAYHSPLHF
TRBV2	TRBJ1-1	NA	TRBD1	TGTGCCAGCAGTGAACTACAGGGGCGGGAAGCTTTCTTT	CASSELQGREAFF
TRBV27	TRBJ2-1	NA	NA	TGTGCCAGCAGTCTAAACCGGGTCCCCCTTCTTAATGAGCAGTTCTTC	CASSLNRVPLLNEQFF
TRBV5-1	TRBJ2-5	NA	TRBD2	TGCGCCAGCAGCTTGACCGCTAGCGGGAGCGGGGAGACCCAGTACTTC	CASSLTASGSGETQYF
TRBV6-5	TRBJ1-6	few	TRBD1	TGTGCCAGCAGTAAGGGGGCGCAAGATTCACCCCTCCACTTT	CASSKGAQDSPLHF